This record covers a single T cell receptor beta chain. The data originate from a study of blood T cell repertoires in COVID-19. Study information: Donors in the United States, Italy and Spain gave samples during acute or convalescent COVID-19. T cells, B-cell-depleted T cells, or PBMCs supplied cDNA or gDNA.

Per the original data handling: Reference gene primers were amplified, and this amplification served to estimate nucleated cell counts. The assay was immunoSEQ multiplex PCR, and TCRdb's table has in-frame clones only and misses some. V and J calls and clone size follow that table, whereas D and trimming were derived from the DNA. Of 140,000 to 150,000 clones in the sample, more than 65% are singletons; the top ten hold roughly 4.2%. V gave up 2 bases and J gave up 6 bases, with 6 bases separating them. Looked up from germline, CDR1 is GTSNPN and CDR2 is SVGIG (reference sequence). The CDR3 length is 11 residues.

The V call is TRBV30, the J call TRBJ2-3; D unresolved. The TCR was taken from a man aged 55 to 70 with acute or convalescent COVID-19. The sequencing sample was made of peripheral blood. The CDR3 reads CAWSPLDTQYF. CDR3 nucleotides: TGTGCCTGGAGTCCTCTGGATACGCAGTATTTT.